The 21 T cell receptor beta chains below were found in one sample sequenced in a study of cytomegalovirus exposure and HLA in healthy donors. PCR was performed using 60 Vbeta and 13 Jbeta primers. Generated by immunoSEQ multiplex PCR, the TCRdb table keeps only in-frame clones and is missing some. In total, the table holds roughly 62,000 clones. Sequencing was carried out using PBMCs. Receptors originate from a woman under 30 in good health and CMV-seronegative.

The chain couples TRBV18 to TRBJ1-6; a possible D gene is TRBD1 (5 bases). Per germline, CDR1 KGHSH and CDR2 LQKENI. CDR3 size: 16 residues. V lost 0 bases and J 7 bases, leaving 13 bases between the germline ends. The CDR3 DNA follows: TGTGCCAGCTCACCACCAGAAGGCAGGGTAAATTCACCCCTCCACTTT. Amino acids: CASSPPEGRVNSPLHF.

The CDR3 sequence: CASRGTAGEQYF. The CDR3 nucleotides are TGTGCCAGCAGGGGGACAGCCGGCGAGCAGTACTTC. The rearrangement links TRBV25-1 to TRBJ2-7; 7 bases match TRBD1. The junction had 5 bases not matched to a gene; V was cut back by 6 bases and J by 6 bases. This CDR3 contains 12 residues. Germline CDR1 reads MGHDK; CDR2 reads SYGVNS.

V usage is TRBV28 and J usage is TRBJ2-1; D might be TRBD2 (5 bases). CDR1 MDHEN and CDR2 SYDVKM come from the germline V gene. This CDR3 spans 16 amino acids. V was trimmed by 4 bases and J by 12 bases, leaving 25 bases between them. The DNA for the CDR3 is TGTGCCAGCAGTTCCATTGTGGGAGCCACCCCCTGGGGGCAGTTCTTC. Its translation: CASSSIVGATPWGQFF.

The genes are TRBV27 and TRBJ1-2; D ambiguous. From germline, CDR1 is MNHEY and CDR2 SMNVEV (reference sequence). Trimming cost V 3 bases and J 0 bases, with 5 bases left between them. The CDR3 is 13 amino acids. CDR3 protein: CASSFAANYGYTF. CDR3 sequence (DNA): TGTGCCAGCAGTTTTGCGGCTAACTATGGCTACACCTTC.

The chain uses TRBV5-1 and TRBJ2-1; 8 bases line up with TRBD2. This CDR3 contains 15 residues. CDR1 SGHRS and CDR2 YFSETQ come from the germline V gene. With V trimmed by 2 bases and J by 4 bases, 5 bases remained unmatched. The CDR3 nucleotides read TGCGCCAGCAGCTTCGACGGGACTAGTTACAATGAGCAGTTCTTC. Its translation is CASSFDGTSYNEQFF.

This chain links TRBV18 with TRBJ2-7; 7 bases fit TRBD2. V lost 5 bases, J lost 0 bases, and 7 bases stayed unmatched. Per the germline V gene, CDR1 is KGHSH and CDR2 is LQKENI. This CDR3 has 15 amino acids. The CDR3 loop reads CASSEGLADSYEQYF. CDR3 DNA sequence: TGTGCCAGCTCAGAGGGGCTAGCGGACTCCTACGAGCAGTACTTC. Complete variable domain (other parts from reference TRBV18 and TRBJ2-7): NAGVMQNPRHLVRRRGQEARLRCSPMKGHSHVYWYRQLPEEGLKFMVYLQKENIIDESGMPKERFSAEFPKEGPSILRIQQVVRGDSAAYFCASSEGLADSYEQYFGPGTRLTVT.

V is TRBV28 and J is TRBJ1-2; a weak D match, TRBD1 (5 bases). Germline assignment: CDR1 MDHEN and CDR2 SYDVKM. This CDR3 spans 19 amino acids. The V and J ends lost 2 bases and 8 bases respectively, with 30 bases between them. The CDR3 here is CASSLRQPLREVGTGGYTF. The CDR3 DNA sequence: TGTGCCAGCAGTTTAAGGCAGCCGCTTAGGGAGGTGGGGACTGGAGGCTACACCTTC.

The V call is TRBV7-9, the J call TRBJ1-6; 9 bases are shared with TRBD1. With V trimmed by 1 base and J by 2 bases, 9 bases remained unmatched. The CDR3 spans 19 residues. Per the germline V gene, CDR1 is SEHNR and CDR2 is FQNEAQ (reference sequence). CDR3 sequence: CASSLGTGTGSPYNSPLHF. The CDR3 bases are TGTGCCAGCAGCTTAGGGACCGGGACAGGGAGCCCCTATAATTCACCCCTCCACTTT.

This chain uses TRBV9 with TRBJ2-7; the match to TRBD2 covers 7 bases. Germline loops: CDR1 SGDLS, CDR2 YYNGEE. Trimming removed 2 bases from V and 6 bases from J; junction bases left unmatched: 5. This CDR3 region has 13 residues. CDR3 region: CASSVGGGGEQYF. The CDR3 DNA sequence: TGTGCCAGCAGCGTGGGGGGGGGTGGCGAGCAGTACTTC.

V is TRBV5-1 and J is TRBJ2-3, with D maybe TRBD2 (5 bases). V lost 4 bases and J 4 bases, leaving 13 bases between the germline ends. CDR1 is SGHRS, CDR2 YFSETQ, per germline. The CDR3 length is 14 residues. CDR3 loop: CASSRESVSDTQYF. The CDR3 DNA reads as TGCGCCAGCAGCCGGGAAAGTGTATCAGATACGCAGTATTTT.

The chain has TRBV6-5 and TRBJ2-5; the D gene is possibly TRBD2 (6 bases). The CDR3 is 11 amino acids. Germline CDR1 MNHEY, CDR2 SVGAGI. Trimming took off 2 bases at V and 9 bases at J, with 7 bases between the two ends. CDR3 DNA: TGTGCCAGCAGTTACGCGGGGTCCCAGTACTTC. Translation: CASSYAGSQYF.

The chain employs TRBV7-9 and TRBJ1-2; D not resolved. With 4 bases removed from V and 6 bases from J, the gap between germline ends came to 15 bases. The germline CDR1 and CDR2 sequences are SEHNR and FQNEAQ (reference sequence). This CDR3 region has 14 residues. The CDR3 sequence is CASSSLSMSDGYTF. In DNA, the CDR3 is TGTGCCAGCAGCTCCCTTTCAATGAGCGATGGCTACACCTTC. The full variable domain, with the rest looked up from reference TRBV7-9 and TRBJ1-2, is DTGVSQNPRHKITKRGQNVTFRCDPISEHNRLYWYRQTLGQGPEFLTYFQNEAQLEKSRLLSDRFSAERPKGSFSTLEIQRTEQGDSAMYLCASSSLSMSDGYTFGSGTRLTVV.

The V call is TRBV30, the J call TRBJ1-6, with D perhaps TRBD1 (5 bases). V was shortened by 8 bases and J by 0 bases, with 14 bases between the two germline ends. This CDR3 has 15 amino acids. CDR1 and CDR2 from the germline V gene are GTSNPN and SVGIG (reference sequence). DNA for the CDR3: TGTGCCGGGACCTTATTTAGCTCCTATAATTCACCCCTCCACTTT. Translating it yields CAGTLFSSYNSPLHF.

The J gene is TRBJ1-1, the V gene TRBV18, with 10 bases identical to TRBD1. Germline CDR1 reads KGHSH; CDR2 reads LQKENI. Germline trimming cut 4 bases from V and 4 bases from J; bases unmatched to any gene: 9. This CDR3 is 16 amino acids long. In DNA form, the CDR3 reads TGTGCCAGCTCACGTGACAGGGGGCAAATTGGCACTGAAGCTTTCTTT. This gives the protein CASSRDRGQIGTEAFF. The variable domain in full, completed from reference TRBV18 and TRBJ1-1, reads NAGVMQNPRHLVRRRGQEARLRCSPMKGHSHVYWYRQLPEEGLKFMVYLQKENIIDESGMPKERFSAEFPKEGPSILRIQQVVRGDSAAYFCASSRDRGQIGTEAFFGQGTRLTVV.

V and J are TRBV5-8 and TRBJ1-4, with a possible D match to TRBD1 (5 bases). Germline CDR1 and CDR2: SGHTS and YDEGEE. The CDR3 extends over 14 amino acids. Trimming removed 7 bases from V and 3 bases from J, with 13 bases in between. The CDR3 coding sequence is TGTGCCAGCCGATCCCGACAGTCTAATGAAAAACTGTTTTTT. It yields the protein CASRSRQSNEKLFF.

V is TRBV15 and J is TRBJ1-2; 9 nucleotides align to TRBD1. CDR3 size: 13 residues. Germline assignment: CDR1 LNHNV and CDR2 YYDKDF (reference sequence). V lost 5 bases and J lost 8; bases outside the gene matches: 6. In DNA, the CDR3 is TGTGCCACCAGCGAACAGGGGGCGCCCGGCTACACCTTC. This gives the protein CATSEQGAPGYTF.

The V and J genes are TRBV18 and TRBJ1-2, with D maybe TRBD1 (6 bases). Germline CDR1 and CDR2: KGHSH and LQKENI. The CDR3 consists of 17 residues. Trimming removed 3 bases from V and 6 bases from J, with 23 bases in between. Here the CDR3 reads CASSPQTGSAPGNGYTF. CDR3 sequence (DNA): TGTGCCAGCTCACCCCAAACAGGGTCCGCCCCGGGCAATGGCTACACCTTC.

The V gene is TRBV10-1, the J gene TRBJ2-7, with TRBD1 matching 9 bases. V shed 5 bases, J shed 2 bases, and the junction held 4 bases outside the gene matches. The germline V gene has CDR1 WNHNN and CDR2 SYGVQD (reference sequence). The CDR3 contains 14 residues. Here the CDR3 DNA reads TGCGCCAGCAGTCGGACAGGGGCCCCCTACGAGCAGTACTTC. Translation gives CASSRTGAPYEQYF.

With respect to this clone: Other DNA sequences of this sample code for an identical CDR3. The chain recombines TRBV6-5 with TRBJ2-7; D remains ambiguous. The germline CDR1 and CDR2 sequences are MNHEY and SVGAGI. CDR3 length: 11 residues. Deletions cut 4 bases from V and 3 bases from J, with 4 bases between. The CDR3, as DNA: TGTGCCAGCAGTTCGGTCTACGAGCAGTACTTC. Amino acid sequence: CASSSVYEQYF.

The gene calls are TRBV19 and TRBJ1-2; 7 nucleotides match TRBD1. J was trimmed by 4 bases and V by 6 bases; bases with no gene match: 11. In germline, CDR1 is LNHDA, CDR2 SQIVND (reference sequence). The CDR3 has 15 residues. As DNA, the CDR3 is TGTGCCAGTAGCCGATCCGGGACAGAGGCCTATGGCTACACCTTC. Protein sequence: CASSRSGTEAYGYTF.

The CDR3 DNA follows: TGTGCCAGCAGCTTTCTTACAGGGGATCAGTACTTC. Its translation: CASSFLTGDQYF. The chain has TRBV28 and TRBJ2-7; TRBD1 matches 7 bases. The germline V gene encodes CDR1 MDHEN and CDR2 SYDVKM. V lost 6 bases and J lost 10; bases outside the gene matches: 9. CDR3 length equals 12 residues.